The present T cell receptor beta chain was sequenced within a study of T cells in localized non-small cell lung cancer. General observations from the study: Tumor trailed uninvolved adjacent lung in T cell clonality, which peaked there. Sequencing involved a lone tumor region, leaving heterogeneity possible. There were a median 57 of the top 100 tumor clones appearing in adjacent lung. Among blood samples, higher T cell density accompanied longer overall survival.

The repertoire was sequenced with immunoSEQ multiplex PCR; TCRdb's copy has only in-frame clones and lacks some. The sample contains tens of thousands of clones, approximately 90% of which appear only once. With 5 bases removed from V and 4 bases from J, the gap between germline ends came to 12 bases. The germline V gene has CDR1 SGHNT and CDR2 YYREEE (reference sequence). This CDR3 spans 13 amino acids. As for this clone: Its antigen is still unknown.

The sequence was obtained from a woman aged 40-75 years with stage I squamous cell lung carcinoma. V gene TRBV5-4 combines with J gene TRBJ1-2, with D possibly TRBD1 on 5 matching bases. The sample consisted of peripheral blood, taken before any cancer treatment. CDR3 region: CASSAGTVYGYTF. The CDR3 nucleotides are TGTGCCAGCAGTGCCGGGACGGTCTATGGCTACACCTTC.